This TCR beta chain is from a study of blood T cell repertoires in COVID-19. TCRdb's table, derived via immunoSEQ multiplex PCR, lists solely in-frame clones and lacks some. The sample has a few hundred thousand clones; about 81% are singletons. This CDR3 is built from 12 residues. Losses at the gene ends were 8 bases for V and 3 bases for J; bases not matched to a gene: 4. Sequencing was performed on PBMCs or T cells enriched from blood (not recorded which). The chain combines TRBV12-3 or TRBV12-4 with TRBJ2-7; 7 bases line up with TRBD2. This sequence was found in a man younger than 40 with acute COVID-19. The CDR3 spells CASSASGYEQYV. CDR3 DNA: TGTGCCAGCTCTGCTAGCGGCTACGAGCAGTACGTC.